The 32 T cell receptor beta chains reported below all come from one sample, sequenced in a study of blood T cell repertoires in COVID-19. Method: immunoSEQ multiplex PCR; TCRdb's copy keeps in-frame clones and lacks some. Among a few hundred thousand clones listed, around nine tenths were seen once. Material for sequencing was peripheral blood. The origin of the receptors is a man aged 50-59 years with COVID-19, enrolled during active disease.

This clone turned up a few times. The CDR3 region is CASSDWANTEAFF. The CDR3 DNA sequence: TGTGCCAGCAGTGACTGGGCGAACACTGAAGCTTTCTTT. This chain uses TRBV6-2 or TRBV6-3 with TRBJ1-1; D is unclear. V was cut by 5 bases and J by 1 base, with 8 bases left in between. Looked up from germline, CDR1 is MNHEY and CDR2 is SVGEGT. CDR3 size: 13 residues.

This chain joins TRBV7-2 and TRBJ2-1; TRBD2 might be the D (5 bases). V was clipped by 4 bases and J by 5 bases, with 12 bases between them. The germline V gene has CDR1 SGHTA and CDR2 FQGNSA. This CDR3 has 14 residues. In DNA form, the CDR3 reads TGTGCCAGCAGCTGGTACGGGGTACACAATGAGCAGTTCTTC. This encodes CASSWYGVHNEQFF.

The CDR3 DNA reads TGTGCCAGCAGCGAGCGGACAGGGGGCGATTTAGCTTTCTTT. Translating gives CASSERTGGDLAFF. The chain recombines TRBV7-8 with TRBJ1-1; 11 bases align to TRBD1. In germline, CDR1 is SGHVS, CDR2 FQNEAQ. CDR3 length: 14 amino acids. V trimming: 5 bases; J trimming: 10 bases; junction bases outside the gene matches: 9.

The chain recombines TRBV6-2 or TRBV6-3 with TRBJ2-7; 9 bases line up with TRBD1. CDR1 and CDR2 from the germline V gene are MNHEY and SVGEGT. The ends lost 3 bases at V and 5 bases at J; junction bases unmatched: 5. The CDR3 extends over 14 amino acids. The DNA of the CDR3 is TGTGCCAGCAGTTATTGGACAGGGGTCGACGAGCAGTACTTC. This translates into CASSYWTGVDEQYF.

This clone was detected only a few times. This chain connects TRBV2 to TRBJ1-1; 9 bases map to TRBD1. The CDR3 is 16 residues long. V trimming: 4 bases; J trimming: 0 bases; junction bases outside the gene matches: 6. Germline lookup yields CDR1 SNHLY and CDR2 FYNNEI. The CDR3 reads CASSVGTGFVNTEAFF. The CDR3 DNA reads TGTGCCAGCAGTGTGGGGACAGGGTTTGTGAACACTGAAGCTTTCTTT.

The chain links TRBV14 to TRBJ2-1; D unclear. This CDR3 has 13 residues. V lost 4 bases, J lost 4 bases, and 8 bases lay in between. CDR1 and CDR2 from the germline V gene are SGHDN and FVKESK. CDR3 nucleotide sequence: TGTGCCAGCAGCCGAGGCCAGTACAATGAGCAGTTCTTC. As protein: CASSRGQYNEQFF.

The chain carries TRBV5-1 and TRBJ2-2, with D possibly matching TRBD2 (6 bases). The V gene lost 4 bases and the J gene lost 4 bases, with 11 bases spanning the gap. CDR1 and CDR2 from the germline V gene are SGHRS and YFSETQ. CDR3 length: 14 amino acids. The CDR3 DNA reads TGCGCCAGCAGCGTAGCACTAGCCACCGGGGAGCTGTTTTTT. The encoded protein is CASSVALATGELFF.

The V and J genes are TRBV5-1 and TRBJ1-6; 7 positions match TRBD1. V was clipped by 5 bases and J by 7 bases; unmatched bases: 6. CDR3 length equals 14 residues. Germline CDR1 and CDR2: SGHRS and YFSETQ. CDR3 nucleotide sequence: TGCGCCAGCAGACCCGGGACAGTCAATTCACCCCTCCACTTT. Its translation is CASRPGTVNSPLHF.

The chain recombines TRBV5-6 with TRBJ2-2; 8 bases match TRBD2. Unmatched junction bases numbered 5, after V lost 3 bases and J lost 7 bases. Looked up from germline, CDR1 is SGHDT and CDR2 is YYEEEE. The CDR3 sequence is 14 residues long. This chain's CDR3 is CASSSGTSDGELFF. DNA for the CDR3: TGTGCCAGCAGCTCGGGGACTAGTGACGGGGAGCTGTTTTTT.

J is TRBJ2-7 and V is TRBV9; D is possibly TRBD1 (5 bases). Germline V gene sequence: CDR1 SGDLS, CDR2 YYNGEE. The CDR3 totals 15 residues. V was shortened by 4 bases and J by 5 bases, with 19 bases between the two germline ends. Here the CDR3 reads CASSPGRGSEDEQYF. Written as DNA, the CDR3 is TGTGCCAGCAGCCCCGGAAGGGGATCCGAGGACGAGCAGTACTTC.

The chain uses TRBV18 and TRBJ2-5; TRBD2 is a possible D gene (5 bases). Per the germline V gene, CDR1 is KGHSH and CDR2 is LQKENI. V shed 3 bases and J shed 4 bases, with 9 bases lying between them. The CDR3 runs 13 residues. The CDR3 DNA sequence: TGTGCCAGCTCACCGTATGAGGGAGAGACCCAGTACTTC. Translating gives CASSPYEGETQYF.

The chain is built from TRBV5-1 and TRBJ2-3; tentative D call: TRBD1 (6 bases). CDR1 is SGHRS, CDR2 YFSETQ, per germline. This CDR3 has 15 amino acids. Trimming took off 4 bases at V and 0 bases at J, with 12 bases between the two ends. The CDR3 is CASSPGTTSTDTQYF. The CDR3 coding sequence is TGCGCCAGCAGCCCGGGGACAACTAGCACAGATACGCAGTATTTT.

The CDR3 reads CASEAASTRGYTF. The CDR3 coding sequence is TGTGCGAGTGAAGCCGCCTCGACTCGGGGCTACACCTTC. The V call is TRBV19, the J call TRBJ1-2; D not certain. The germline V gene encodes CDR1 LNHDA and CDR2 SQIVND (reference sequence). This CDR3 is 13 amino acids long. Based on the CDR3 plus reference TRBV19 and TRBJ1-2, the full variable domain is DGGITQSPKYLFRKEGQNVTLSCEQNLNHDAMYWYRQDPGQGLRLIYYSQIVNDFQKGDIAEGYSVSREKKESFPLTVTSAQKNPTAFYLCASEAASTRGYTFGSGTRLTVV.

CDR3 residues: CASSPKTGEGSPLHF. In DNA form, the CDR3 reads TGTGCCAGCAGCCCCAAGACAGGGGAAGGTTCACCCCTCCACTTT. The J gene is TRBJ1-6, the V gene TRBV6-5, with 8 bases that match TRBD1. Germline-derived CDR1 and CDR2 are MNHEY and SVGAGI. This CDR3 has 15 residues. Losses at the gene ends were 6 bases for V and 9 bases for J; bases not matched to a gene: 10.

This chain's CDR3 is CASSGDWGPEGTQYF. DNA of the CDR3: TGTGCCAGCAGCGGGGATTGGGGGCCAGAAGGTACGCAGTATTTT. The rearrangement uses TRBV7-6 and TRBJ2-3, with D possibly being TRBD1 (6 bases). The CDR3 has 15 residues. The V and J ends lost 5 bases and 8 bases respectively, with 20 bases between them. The V gene's germline CDR1 is SGHVS and CDR2 FNYEAQ. Full variable domain (outside the CDR3, taken from reference TRBV7-6 and TRBJ2-3): GAGVSQSPRYKVTKRGQDVALRCDPISGHVSLYWYRQALGQGPEFLTYFNYEAQQDKSGLPNDRFSAERPEGSISTLTIQRTEQRDSAMYRCASSGDWGPEGTQYFGPGTRLTVL.

This chain links TRBV7-3 with TRBJ2-1; D may be TRBD1 (6 bases). Germline CDR1 SGHTA, CDR2 FQGTGA. The CDR3 has 14 residues. V lost 5 bases, J lost 9 bases, and 17 bases lay in between. CDR3 in amino acids: CASSLDSRRGEQFF. The DNA of the CDR3 is TGTGCCAGCAGCCTGGACAGTAGAAGAGGTGAGCAGTTCTTC.

This rearrangement joins TRBV2 to TRBJ2-1; D perhaps matches TRBD1 (5 bases). Germline lookup yields CDR1 SNHLY and CDR2 FYNNEI. Trimming stripped 5 bases from V and 4 bases from J, with 6 bases between. This CDR3 spans 12 amino acids. The CDR3 protein is CASSTGYNEQFF. Written as DNA, the CDR3 is TGTGCCAGCAGTACAGGTTACAATGAGCAGTTCTTC.

V gene TRBV13 combines with J gene TRBJ1-6; TRBD1 agrees at 8 bases. The CDR3 length is 15 residues. The V gene's germline CDR1 is PRHDT and CDR2 FYEKMQ (reference sequence). Trimming took 7 bases from V and 3 from J; bases not matched to a gene: 5. Here the CDR3 DNA reads TGTGCCAGCAAAGCAGGGGGCAACTATAATTCACCCCTCCACTTT. As protein: CASKAGGNYNSPLHF.

The chain links TRBV7-9 to TRBJ2-1, with a possible D match to TRBD1 (6 bases). Trimming took off 3 bases at V and 8 bases at J, with 14 bases between the two ends. From germline, CDR1 is SEHNR and CDR2 FQNEAQ (reference sequence). There are 14 residues in the CDR3. The CDR3 spells CASSFIQGIDEQFF. Here the CDR3 DNA reads TGTGCCAGCAGCTTTATACAGGGTATCGATGAGCAGTTCTTC.

The J gene is TRBJ1-5, the V gene TRBV13; D might be TRBD1 (5 bases). The CDR3 covers 14 residues. Trimming stripped 5 bases from V and 7 bases from J, with 15 bases between. Germline lookup yields CDR1 PRHDT and CDR2 FYEKMQ (reference sequence). The CDR3 loop reads CASSRRQTAQPQHF. DNA of the CDR3: TGTGCCAGCAGCCGAAGACAGACCGCCCAGCCCCAGCATTTT.

This clone was seen only a few times. The chain has TRBV12-3 or TRBV12-4 and TRBJ1-2, with D unclear. V lost 1 base and J 4 bases, leaving 4 bases between the germline ends. The CDR3 consists of 12 residues. This chain's CDR3 is CASSLGSYGYTF. DNA for the CDR3: TGTGCCAGCAGTTTAGGGAGCTATGGCTACACCTTC.

The rearrangement links TRBV7-6 to TRBJ2-3; the D is unclear. The germline gives CDR1 SGHVS, CDR2 FNYEAQ. The CDR3 spans 15 residues. V was shortened by 4 bases and J by 0 bases, with 11 bases between the two germline ends. The chain's CDR3 is CASSSSTGSTDTQYF. In nucleotides, the CDR3 is TGTGCCAGCAGCTCCTCGACCGGGAGCACAGATACGCAGTATTTT.

The sample holds a few counts of this clone. V is TRBV20-1 and J is TRBJ1-2, with D maybe TRBD1 (5 bases). CDR3 size: 11 residues. The V gene's germline CDR1 is DFQATT and CDR2 SNEGSKA (reference sequence). V lost 2 bases and J lost 6, with 7 bases in between. CDR3 nucleotide sequence: TGCAGTGCTAGATCGGGGGATGGCTACACCTTC. Its translation: CSARSGDGYTF.

The rearrangement links TRBV18 to TRBJ1-1; TRBD1 matches at 8 bases. J was trimmed by 5 bases and V by 3 bases; bases with no gene match: 8. Germline loops: CDR1 KGHSH, CDR2 LQKENI. The CDR3 covers 15 residues. This CDR3 reads CASSPPGQGRTEAFF. CDR3 DNA: TGTGCCAGCTCACCCCCCGGACAGGGAAGGACTGAAGCTTTCTTT. The entire variable domain, with the rest obtained from reference TRBV18 and TRBJ1-1, is as follows: NAGVMQNPRHLVRRRGQEARLRCSPMKGHSHVYWYRQLPEEGLKFMVYLQKENIIDESGMPKERFSAEFPKEGPSILRIQQVVRGDSAAYFCASSPPGQGRTEAFFGQGTRLTVV.

The chain links TRBV7-2 to TRBJ1-1; a weak D match, TRBD1 (6 bases). Per the germline V gene, CDR1 is SGHTA and CDR2 is FQGNSA. The CDR3 spans 13 residues. Trimming removed 5 bases from V and 3 bases from J, with 10 bases in between. Here the CDR3 reads CASSPQGDTEAFF. DNA for the CDR3: TGTGCCAGCAGCCCACAGGGAGACACTGAAGCTTTCTTT.

V is TRBV6-5 and J is TRBJ2-5; D gene ambiguous. The germline V gene has CDR1 MNHEY and CDR2 SVGAGI. Trimming removed 0 bases at V and 4 bases at J, with 12 bases between. CDR3 length: 15 residues. The CDR3 region has the DNA TGTGCCAGCAGTTACTCTGGCGTATCGGGAGAGACCCAGTACTTC. Its protein product is CASSYSGVSGETQYF.

This clone was seen a single time. The chain has TRBV18 and TRBJ2-5; the D is unclear. The CDR3 sequence is 15 residues long. V was shortened by 2 bases and J by 4 bases, with 14 bases between the two germline ends. CDR1 and CDR2 from the germline V gene are KGHSH and LQKENI. CDR3 region: CASSPSTARTETQYF. Written as DNA, the CDR3 is TGTGCCAGCTCACCAAGTACAGCCCGCACAGAGACCCAGTACTTC. Full variable domain (rest looked up from reference TRBV18 and TRBJ2-5): NAGVMQNPRHLVRRRGQEARLRCSPMKGHSHVYWYRQLPEEGLKFMVYLQKENIIDESGMPKERFSAEFPKEGPSILRIQQVVRGDSAAYFCASSPSTARTETQYFGPGTRLLVL.

This chain links TRBV5-6 with TRBJ2-1, with D perhaps TRBD1 (5 bases). This CDR3 is 17 amino acids long. The V gene's germline CDR1 is SGHDT and CDR2 YYEEEE. The V end was cut by 2 bases, the J end by 1 base, with 16 bases between. DNA for the CDR3: TGTGCCAGCAGCTTTGAGTCAGGGCTAGGGTCCTACAATGAGCAGTTCTTC. It codes for CASSFESGLGSYNEQFF.

The chain carries TRBV5-6 and TRBJ2-1, with TRBD2 matching 9 bases. Germline CDR1 and CDR2: SGHDT and YYEEEE. This CDR3 is 15 amino acids long. The V and J ends lost 1 base and 7 bases, in that order; junction bases with no gene match: 6. CDR3 DNA sequence: TGTGCCAGCAGCTTGCAAGGACTAGCGATTAATGAGCAGTTCTTC. Translated: CASSLQGLAINEQFF.

DNA of the CDR3: TGTGCCAGCAAGGGGGCTTCCTCCTACGAGCAGTACTTC. Translation gives CASKGASSYEQYF. The chain is built from TRBV6-5 and TRBJ2-7; TRBD1 agrees at 7 bases. V shed 7 bases, J shed 0 bases, and the junction held 3 bases outside the gene matches. There are 13 residues in the CDR3. Germline CDR1 MNHEY, CDR2 SVGAGI.

This sequence joins TRBV19 and TRBJ2-2, with TRBD2 matching 9 bases. The CDR3 is 17 residues long. V shed 3 bases, J shed 0 bases, and the junction held 5 bases outside the gene matches. The germline V gene encodes CDR1 LNHDA and CDR2 SQIVND (reference sequence). CDR3 coding DNA: TGTGCCAGTAGTATTGGTAGCGGGGGCGCGAACACCGGGGAGCTGTTTTTT. The encoded protein is CASSIGSGGANTGELFF.

This clone was recorded once. The chain carries TRBV23-1 and TRBJ2-3; no clear D gene. TRBV23-1 is annotated as an ORF whose role is uncertain. Trimming pared 2 bases from V and 2 bases from J, leaving 8 bases between. The CDR3 totals 14 residues. CDR3 in DNA: TGCGCCAGCAGTCAAGTCAGGTCCACAGATACGCAGTATTTT. Translating gives CASSQVRSTDTQYF.